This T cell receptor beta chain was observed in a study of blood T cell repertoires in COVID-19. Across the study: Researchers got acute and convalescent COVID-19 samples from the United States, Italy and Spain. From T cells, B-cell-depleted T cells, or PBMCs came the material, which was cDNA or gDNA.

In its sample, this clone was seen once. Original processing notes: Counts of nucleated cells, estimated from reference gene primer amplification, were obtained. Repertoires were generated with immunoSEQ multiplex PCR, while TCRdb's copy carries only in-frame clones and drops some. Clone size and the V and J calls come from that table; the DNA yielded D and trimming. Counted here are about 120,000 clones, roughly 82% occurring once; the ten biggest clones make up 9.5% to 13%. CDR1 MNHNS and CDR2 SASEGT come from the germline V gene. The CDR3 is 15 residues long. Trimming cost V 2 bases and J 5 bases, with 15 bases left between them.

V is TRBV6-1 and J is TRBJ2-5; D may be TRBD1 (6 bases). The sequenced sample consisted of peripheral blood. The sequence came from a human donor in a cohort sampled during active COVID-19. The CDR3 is CASSEFHRAPETQYF. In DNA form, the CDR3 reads TGTGCCAGCAGTGAATTCCACAGGGCTCCCGAGACCCAGTACTTC.